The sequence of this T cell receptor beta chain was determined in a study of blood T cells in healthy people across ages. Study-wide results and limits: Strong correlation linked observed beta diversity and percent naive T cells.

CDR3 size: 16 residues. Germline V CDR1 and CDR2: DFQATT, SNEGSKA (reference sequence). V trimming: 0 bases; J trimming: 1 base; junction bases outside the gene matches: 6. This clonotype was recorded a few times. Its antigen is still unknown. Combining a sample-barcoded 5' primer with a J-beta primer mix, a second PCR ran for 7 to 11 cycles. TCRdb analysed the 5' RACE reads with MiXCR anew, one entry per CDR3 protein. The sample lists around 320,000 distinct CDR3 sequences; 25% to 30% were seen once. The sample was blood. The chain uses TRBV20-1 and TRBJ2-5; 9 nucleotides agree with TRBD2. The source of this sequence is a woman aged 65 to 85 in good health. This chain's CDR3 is CSARDPGGRAQETQYF. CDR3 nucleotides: TGCAGTGCTAGAGATCCAGGCGGGAGGGCCCAAGAGACCCAGTACTTC.